This T cell receptor beta chain originates from a study of blood T cell repertoires in COVID-19. Germline-derived CDR1 and CDR2 are SQVTM and ANQGSEA. The CDR3 contains 13 residues. Trimming left V 7 bases short and J 2 bases short, with 11 bases between. Using immunoSEQ multiplex PCR, the repertoire was profiled, and TCRdb retains in-frame clones only, with some absent. The profile shows about 210,000 clones, about nine tenths of them singletons. This clonotype was sampled from a woman aged 40 to 50 with acute or convalescent COVID-19. The sequenced sample consisted of peripheral blood. V and J are TRBV29-1 and TRBJ2-2, with D perhaps matching TRBD1 (5 bases). DNA of the CDR3: TGCAGCGCCGATAGGGGCAACACCGGGGAGCTGTTTTTT. Its protein product is CSADRGNTGELFF.